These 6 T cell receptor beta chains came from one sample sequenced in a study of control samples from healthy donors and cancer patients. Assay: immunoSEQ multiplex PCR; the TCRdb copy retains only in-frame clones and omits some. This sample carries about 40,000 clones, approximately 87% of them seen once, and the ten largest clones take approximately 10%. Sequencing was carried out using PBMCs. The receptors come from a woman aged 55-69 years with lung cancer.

The CDR3 region is CASSVTHGGLSYEQYF. The CDR3 region has the DNA TGTGCCAGCAGTGTCACTCATGGAGGCCTCTCCTACGAGCAGTACTTC. V usage is TRBV6-1 and J usage is TRBJ2-7; the D gene is possibly TRBD2 (5 bases). Germline V gives CDR1 MNHNS, CDR2 SASEGT. There are 16 residues in the CDR3. V was pared by 4 bases and J by 0 bases, with 16 bases between.

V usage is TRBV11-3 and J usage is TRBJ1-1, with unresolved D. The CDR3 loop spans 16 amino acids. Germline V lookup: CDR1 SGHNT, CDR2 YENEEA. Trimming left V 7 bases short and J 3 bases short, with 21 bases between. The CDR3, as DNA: TGTGCCAGCACCCTACGCTCGGCCCCCGGGGACACTGAAGCTTTCTTT. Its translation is CASTLRSAPGDTEAFF.

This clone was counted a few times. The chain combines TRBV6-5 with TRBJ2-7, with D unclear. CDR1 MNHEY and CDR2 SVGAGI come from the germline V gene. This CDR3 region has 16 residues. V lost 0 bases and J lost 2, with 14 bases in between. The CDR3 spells CASSYSNNAGAYEQYF. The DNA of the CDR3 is TGTGCCAGCAGTTACTCGAATAATGCCGGAGCCTACGAGCAGTACTTC.

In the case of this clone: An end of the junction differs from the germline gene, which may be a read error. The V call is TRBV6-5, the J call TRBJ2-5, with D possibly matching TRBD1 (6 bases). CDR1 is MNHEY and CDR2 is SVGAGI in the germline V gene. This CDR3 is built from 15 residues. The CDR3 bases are TGTGCCAGCGGTTATGGGGGCGGAGTCCAAGAGACCCAGTACTTC. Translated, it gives CASGYGGGVQETQYF.

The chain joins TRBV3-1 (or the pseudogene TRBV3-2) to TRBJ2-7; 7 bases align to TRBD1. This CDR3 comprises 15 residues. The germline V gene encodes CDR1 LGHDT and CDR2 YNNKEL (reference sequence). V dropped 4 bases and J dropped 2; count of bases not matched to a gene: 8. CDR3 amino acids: CASSRKGQNPYEQYF. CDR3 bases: TGTGCCAGCAGCCGAAAGGGACAGAACCCCTACGAGCAGTACTTC.

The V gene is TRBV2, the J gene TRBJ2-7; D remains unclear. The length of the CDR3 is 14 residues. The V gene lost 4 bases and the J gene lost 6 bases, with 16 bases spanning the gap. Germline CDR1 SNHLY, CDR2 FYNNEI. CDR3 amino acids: CASSVGARVAEQYF. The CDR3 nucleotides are TGTGCCAGCAGTGTTGGCGCGCGAGTAGCCGAGCAGTACTTC.